Sequencing of this T cell receptor beta chain was carried out in a study of cytomegalovirus exposure and HLA in healthy donors. Use of 60 Vbeta and 13 Jbeta primers characterized the PCR. Sequencing used immunoSEQ multiplex PCR; TCRdb keeps in-frame clones, though not all of them. This sample has approximately 220,000 clones, with roughly 88% found just once. Per the germline V gene, CDR1 is SGHVS and CDR2 is FNYEAQ. V dropped 5 bases and J dropped 0 bases, with 17 bases sitting between them. The CDR3 has 17 amino acids. The V call is TRBV7-6, the J call TRBJ2-1, with D perhaps TRBD2 (6 bases). Source material: PBMCs. The receptor was derived from a boy under 10 years old in good health and CMV-seronegative. The CDR3 spells CASSPVLAGPSYNEQFF. The CDR3, as DNA: TGTGCCAGCAGCCCCGTATTGGCGGGACCCTCCTACAATGAGCAGTTCTTC. The full variable domain, its missing parts supplied by reference TRBV7-6 and TRBJ2-1, is GAGVSQSPRYKVTKRGQDVALRCDPISGHVSLYWYRQALGQGPEFLTYFNYEAQQDKSGLPNDRFSAERPEGSISTLTIQRTEQRDSAMYRCASSPVLAGPSYNEQFFGPGTRLTVL.